The 30 T cell receptor beta chains listed next were all sequenced from one sample in a study of blood T cell repertoires in COVID-19. Clones were sequenced by immunoSEQ multiplex PCR, and TCRdb holds only the in-frame ones, with some missing. The sample includes some 30,000 clones, about nine tenths of them seen just once. Sequencing was carried out using peripheral blood. Every receptor here comes from a woman over 75 with active or convalescent COVID-19.

This clone was found once. This chain links TRBV6-1 with TRBJ2-5; 7 bases agree with TRBD1. The CDR3 is 14 amino acids. V was clipped by 2 bases and J by 5 bases; unmatched bases: 5. CDR1 and CDR2 (germline): MNHNS, SASEGT. CDR3 in DNA: TGTGCCAGCAGTGAAACAGGGGTTGTTGAGACCCAGTACTTC. Protein sequence: CASSETGVVETQYF.

The count of this clone is one. The chain has TRBV19 and TRBJ2-3, with D perhaps matching TRBD2 (5 bases). There are 17 residues in the CDR3. CDR1 is LNHDA, CDR2 SQIVND, per germline (reference sequence). With 3 bases removed from V and 3 bases from J, the gap between germline ends came to 19 bases. CDR3 region: CASSIAELDRGTDTQYF. The CDR3 DNA follows: TGTGCCAGTAGTATTGCTGAGTTGGACCGAGGGACAGATACGCAGTATTTT. The full variable domain, with the rest looked up from reference TRBV19 and TRBJ2-3, is DGGITQSPKYLFRKEGQNVTLSCEQNLNHDAMYWYRQDPGQGLRLIYYSQIVNDFQKGDIAEGYSVSREKKESFPLTVTSAQKNPTAFYLCASSIAELDRGTDTQYFGPGTRLTVL.

The CDR3 nucleotides read TGTGCCAGCAGTGAAAGGAGCGGGGGGGATGATGAGCAGTTCTTC. Translating it yields CASSERSGGDDEQFF. J is TRBJ2-1 and V is TRBV6-4; 10 bases match TRBD2. Germline values: CDR1 MRHNA, CDR2 SNTAGT. V dropped 3 bases and J dropped 8; count of bases not matched to a gene: 7. The CDR3 covers 15 residues.

The chain has TRBV2 and TRBJ2-2; TRBD2 matches 8 bases. Per germline, CDR1 SNHLY and CDR2 FYNNEI. The CDR3 runs 15 residues. The V gene end was trimmed by 4 bases and the J gene end by 3 bases; junction bases not matched to a gene: 4. CDR3 nucleotides: TGTGCCAGCAGTGTTTTACTAGCGGACACCGGGGAGCTGTTTTTT. Protein product: CASSVLLADTGELFF. The variable domain in full, with the rest retrieved from reference TRBV2 and TRBJ2-2, is EPEVTQTPSHQVTQMGQEVILRCVPISNHLYFYWYRQILGQKVEFLVSFYNNEISEKSEIFDDQFSVERPDGSNFTLKIRSTKLEDSAMYFCASSVLLADTGELFFGEGSRLTVL.

The chain uses TRBV9 and TRBJ2-2, with 9 bases identical to TRBD1. After removal of 3 bases from V and 4 bases from J, the junction contained 7 bases not matched to a gene. CDR1 and CDR2 (germline): SGDLS, YYNGEE. This CDR3 has 16 residues. This CDR3 is CASSAYGTGTTGELFF. Written as DNA, the CDR3 is TGTGCCAGCAGCGCCTATGGGACAGGGACCACCGGGGAGCTGTTTTTT.

The V and J genes are TRBV19 and TRBJ1-5; TRBD1 agrees at 10 bases. CDR3 length equals 15 residues. Losses at the gene ends were 5 bases for V and 4 bases for J; bases not matched to a gene: 5. The V gene's germline CDR1 is LNHDA and CDR2 SQIVND (reference sequence). Written as DNA, the CDR3 is TGTGCCAGTAGTGCCGGACAGGGGGTGAATCAGCCCCAGCATTTT. This gives the protein CASSAGQGVNQPQHF.

The V and J genes are TRBV27 and TRBJ2-3; tentative D call: TRBD1 (6 bases). The V gene lost 5 bases and the J gene lost 2 bases, with 17 bases spanning the gap. The length of the CDR3 is 16 residues. Germline loops: CDR1 MNHEY, CDR2 SMNVEV (reference sequence). In DNA form, the CDR3 reads TGTGCCAGCAGTCTGGGACACCCTAAGGTCACAGATACGCAGTATTTT. This gives the protein CASSLGHPKVTDTQYF.

The gene calls are TRBV18 and TRBJ1-2, with a tentative D call TRBD1 (5 bases). The CDR3 loop spans 15 amino acids. Per germline, CDR1 KGHSH and CDR2 LQKENI. Trimming took 3 bases from V and 8 from J, leaving 19 bases between them. The CDR3 nucleotides read TGTGCCAGCTCACCTTTTGGACAACCCGAACAGGGCTACACCTTC. Translating it yields CASSPFGQPEQGYTF.

The V and J genes are TRBV27 and TRBJ2-5; possible D gene TRBD2, 5 bases. The CDR3 contains 14 residues. V lost 5 bases to trimming and J lost 1 base, with 11 bases between them. CDR1 is MNHEY, CDR2 SMNVEV, per germline (reference sequence). The CDR3 DNA sequence: TGTGCCAGCAGTAAAGGGAGAGTCCAAGAGACCCAGTACTTC. Protein: CASSKGRVQETQYF.

The chain joins TRBV6-6 to TRBJ1-1, with D hard to call. Germline V CDR1 and CDR2: MNHNY, SVGAGI (reference sequence). V shed 2 bases and J shed 6 bases, with 16 bases lying between them. CDR3 length: 15 amino acids. In nucleotides, the CDR3 is TGTGCCAGCAGTTACGACTCGCGGGTTGGCGCTGAAGCTTTCTTT. It is translated as CASSYDSRVGAEAFF.

V and J are TRBV5-4 and TRBJ1-4; the match to TRBD1 covers 8 bases. Trimming cost V 4 bases and J 7 bases; bases outside gene matches: 12. CDR1 is SGHNT, CDR2 YYREEE, per germline (reference sequence). The CDR3 has 16 residues. The CDR3 here is CASSRYQGARGEKLFF. The CDR3 DNA sequence: TGTGCCAGCAGCCGTTACCAGGGGGCCCGGGGTGAAAAACTGTTTTTT.

The CDR3 DNA follows: TGCGCCAGCAGCACAACGACAGGGAACACTGAAGCTTTCTTT. Protein product: CASSTTTGNTEAFF. This chain links TRBV5-1 with TRBJ1-1; tentatively, D is TRBD1 (6 bases). CDR1 is SGHRS, CDR2 YFSETQ, per germline. V dropped 4 bases and J dropped 1 base, with 11 bases sitting between them. The CDR3 runs to 14 residues.

This chain's CDR3 is CASSPLGQGYEQYF. For the CDR3, the DNA is TGTGCCAGCTCACCACTGGGACAGGGCTACGAGCAGTACTTC. J is TRBJ2-7 and V is TRBV18; the match to TRBD1 covers 9 bases. The CDR3 sequence is 14 residues long. V shed 1 base and J 3 bases; nucleotides not matched to a gene: 1. Germline CDR1 is KGHSH and CDR2 is LQKENI. Using reference TRBV18 and TRBJ2-7 for the parts outside the CDR3, the full variable domain is NAGVMQNPRHLVRRRGQEARLRCSPMKGHSHVYWYRQLPEEGLKFMVYLQKENIIDESGMPKERFSAEFPKEGPSILRIQQVVRGDSAAYFCASSPLGQGYEQYFGPGTRLTVT.

This clone was seen once. This chain connects TRBV18 to TRBJ2-5; TRBD2 agrees at 14 bases. CDR1 and CDR2 from the germline V gene are KGHSH and LQKENI. V gave up 4 bases and J gave up 4 bases; unmatched junction bases: 5. The CDR3 runs to 16 residues. The CDR3 is CASSRPTSGGAETQYF. In DNA, the CDR3 is TGTGCCAGCTCACGGCCGACTAGCGGGGGGGCAGAGACCCAGTACTTC.

This chain uses TRBV6-6 with TRBJ1-2, with D possibly matching TRBD1 (5 bases). With 6 bases removed from V and 4 bases from J, the gap between germline ends came to 12 bases. The V gene's germline CDR1 is MNHNY and CDR2 SVGAGI (reference sequence). The CDR3 spans 13 residues. The CDR3: CASRQGLGYGYTF. The DNA for the CDR3 is TGTGCCAGCAGGCAGGGACTTGGCTATGGCTACACCTTC.

This clone has just a few counts. V and J are TRBV27 and TRBJ1-6, with a possible D match to TRBD1 (6 bases). Trimming shortened V by 6 bases and J by 5 bases, and 14 bases separated the two germline ends. Germline CDR1 MNHEY, CDR2 SMNVEV (reference sequence). This CDR3 is built from 15 residues. CDR3 DNA sequence: TGTGCCAGCAGCCTCGATACAGGGAATAATTCACCCCTCCACTTT. This codes for CASSLDTGNNSPLHF.

The chain couples TRBV28 to TRBJ2-1, with a possible D match to TRBD2 (5 bases). Trimming took 7 bases from V and 7 from J, leaving 11 bases between them. From germline, CDR1 is MDHEN and CDR2 SYDVKM. The CDR3 is made up of 12 amino acids. CDR3 sequence reads: CASTDGVNEQFF. The CDR3 DNA follows: TGTGCCAGCACCGACGGGGTAAATGAGCAGTTCTTC.

The rearrangement joins TRBV9 to TRBJ2-7; TRBD2 aligns across 7 bases. V lost 4 bases, J lost 1 base, and 11 bases stayed unmatched. The CDR3 is 16 amino acids. Germline values: CDR1 SGDLS, CDR2 YYNGEE. CDR3 nucleotide sequence: TGTGCCAGCAGCCCAACGCAGTCAGCGGGATCCTACGAGCAGTACTTC. It yields the protein CASSPTQSAGSYEQYF.

The gene calls are TRBV5-1 and TRBJ2-7, with 7 nucleotides matching TRBD2. The CDR3 is 12 residues long. V was pared by 2 bases and J by 6 bases, with 2 bases of the junction left unmatched. Germline CDR1 and CDR2: SGHRS and YFSETQ. The CDR3 DNA reads as TGCGCCAGCAGCTTCTCGGGGGGCGAGCAGTACTTC. It encodes CASSFSGGEQYF.

The V gene is TRBV27, the J gene TRBJ1-1; 8 positions match TRBD1. Losses at the gene ends were 4 bases for V and 2 bases for J; bases not matched to a gene: 9. CDR3 length equals 16 residues. Germline-derived CDR1 and CDR2 are MNHEY and SMNVEV (reference sequence). In DNA, the CDR3 is TGTGCCAGCAGTTCCGAGCGGACAGGGCCCAACACTGAAGCTTTCTTT. Amino acid sequence: CASSSERTGPNTEAFF.

V gene TRBV2 combines with J gene TRBJ1-4, with D tentatively TRBD1 (5 bases). V was cut by 5 bases and J by 7 bases, with 11 bases left in between. The V gene's germline CDR1 is SNHLY and CDR2 FYNNEI. The CDR3 contains 13 residues. CDR3 bases: TGTGCCAGCAGTCACAATACAGGTGAAAAACTGTTTTTT. This sequence encodes CASSHNTGEKLFF.

For the CDR3, the DNA is TGTGCCAGCAGTGGTCCAGGGGGCGCGTCCAATCAGCCCCAGCATTTT. Its protein is CASSGPGGASNQPQHF. This chain joins TRBV6-1 and TRBJ1-5; the match to TRBD1 covers 8 bases. This CDR3 contains 16 residues. With V trimmed by 4 bases and J by 3 bases, 8 bases remained unmatched. CDR1 and CDR2 (germline): MNHNS, SASEGT.

The chain links TRBV3-1 (or the pseudogene TRBV3-2) to TRBJ2-1; no definite D call. CDR3 length equals 12 residues. Trimming removed 3 bases from V and 5 bases from J, with 5 bases in between. Germline V lookup: CDR1 LGHDT, CDR2 YNNKEL (reference sequence). CDR3 DNA sequence: TGTGCCAGCAGCCATCTTCACAATGAGCAGTTCTTC. Its protein product is CASSHLHNEQFF.

For the CDR3, the DNA is TGTGCCACCAGACTCGTTGATCCCGGGGAGCTGTTTTTT. As protein: CATRLVDPGELFF. This rearrangement joins TRBV10-3 to TRBJ2-2; D remains unclear. The ends were cut back, 10 bases at V and 6 bases at J, with 15 bases in the middle. Germline CDR1 is ENHRY and CDR2 is SYGVKD. The CDR3 sequence is 13 residues long.

This clone has only a few counts. This sequence joins TRBV29-1 and TRBJ1-2; no firm D call. Trimming removed 3 bases from V and 2 bases from J, with 19 bases in between. The V gene's germline CDR1 is SQVTM and CDR2 ANQGSEA. The CDR3 is made up of 16 amino acids. Here the CDR3 reads CSVDRQEGLGNYGYTF. The CDR3 DNA reads TGCAGCGTTGACCGTCAGGAGGGCCTAGGAAACTATGGCTACACCTTC.

CDR3 DNA sequence: TGTGCCAGCTCAAACATAGGACAGGGAAATTCACCCCTCCACTTT. It encodes CASSNIGQGNSPLHF. This chain uses TRBV18 with TRBJ1-6; TRBD1 aligns across 8 bases. V shed 5 bases, J shed 7 bases, and the junction held 7 bases outside the gene matches. The CDR3 runs 15 residues. Germline V gene sequence: CDR1 KGHSH, CDR2 LQKENI.

V gene TRBV7-2 combines with J gene TRBJ1-4; the D gene is possibly TRBD1 (6 bases). Germline assignment: CDR1 SGHTA and CDR2 FQGNSA. The V and J ends lost 5 bases and 4 bases respectively, with 11 bases between them. This CDR3 has 14 residues. The CDR3 DNA follows: TGTGCCAGCAGCCCAGGGGCATTTAATGAAAAACTGTTTTTT. This gives the protein CASSPGAFNEKLFF.

In DNA form, the CDR3 reads TGCGCCAGCAGCTTGGATGGCAGGGGCCTTGGGGACACTGAAGCTTTCTTT. It yields the protein CASSLDGRGLGDTEAFF. The V gene is TRBV5-1, the J gene TRBJ1-1; weak D call: TRBD1 (6 bases). CDR1 and CDR2 (germline): SGHRS, YFSETQ. The CDR3 consists of 17 residues. Trimming removed 0 bases from V and 3 bases from J, with 18 bases in between.

The genes are TRBV5-1 and TRBJ1-1, with D uncertain. The CDR3 totals 14 residues. The V gene's germline CDR1 is SGHRS and CDR2 YFSETQ. V was pared by 0 bases and J by 6 bases, with 12 bases between. The CDR3 spells CASSLGREGSEAFF. In nucleotides, the CDR3 is TGCGCCAGCAGCTTGGGTAGGGAGGGTTCTGAAGCTTTCTTT.

The V gene is TRBV7-9, the J gene TRBJ1-4; D perhaps matches TRBD1 (5 bases). This CDR3 comprises 13 residues. Germline lookup yields CDR1 SEHNR and CDR2 FQNEAQ (reference sequence). Trimming removed 5 bases from V and 5 bases from J, with 9 bases in between. The CDR3, as DNA: TGTGCCAGCAGCGCACACAGGAATGAAAAACTGTTTTTT. Its protein is CASSAHRNEKLFF.